This passage covers 2 T cell receptor beta chains from one sample sequenced in a study of blood T cell repertoires in COVID-19. Using immunoSEQ multiplex PCR, the repertoire was profiled, and TCRdb retains in-frame clones only, with some absent. Of tens of thousands of clones in the sample, over 75% were seen once. Material for sequencing was peripheral blood. These receptors all stem from a man aged 60 to 69 with active COVID-19.

J is TRBJ2-7 and V is TRBV27; no definite D call. The CDR3 runs to 14 residues. Per the germline V gene, CDR1 is MNHEY and CDR2 is SMNVEV (reference sequence). Between the trimmed V and J ends, which lost 4 bases and 6 bases, there was a span of 16 bases. CDR3 amino acids: CASSSWIRRGEQYF. In DNA form, the CDR3 reads TGTGCCAGCAGTTCATGGATACGGCGAGGCGAGCAGTACTTC.

The J gene is TRBJ2-7, the V gene TRBV28; D remains unclear. With 3 bases removed from V and 4 bases from J, the gap between germline ends came to 13 bases. Germline CDR1 and CDR2: MDHEN and SYDVKM. This CDR3 spans 14 amino acids. CDR3 coding DNA: TGTGCCAGCAGTTTCCCCGCCATAACTTACGAGCAGTACTTC. It encodes CASSFPAITYEQYF.